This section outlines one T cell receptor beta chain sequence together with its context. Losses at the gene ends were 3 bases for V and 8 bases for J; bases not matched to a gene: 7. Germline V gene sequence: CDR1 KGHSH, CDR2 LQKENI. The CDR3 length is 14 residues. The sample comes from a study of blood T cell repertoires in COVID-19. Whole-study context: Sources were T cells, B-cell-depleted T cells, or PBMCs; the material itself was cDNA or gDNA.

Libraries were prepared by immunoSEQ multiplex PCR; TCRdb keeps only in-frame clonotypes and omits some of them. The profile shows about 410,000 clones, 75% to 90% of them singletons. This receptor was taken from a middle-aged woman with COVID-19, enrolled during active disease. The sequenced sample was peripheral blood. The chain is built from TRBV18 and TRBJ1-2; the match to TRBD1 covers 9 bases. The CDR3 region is CASSPRTGGAGYTF. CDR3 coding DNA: TGTGCCAGCTCACCCCGAACAGGGGGCGCGGGCTACACCTTC. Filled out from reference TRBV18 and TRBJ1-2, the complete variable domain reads NAGVMQNPRHLVRRRGQEARLRCSPMKGHSHVYWYRQLPEEGLKFMVYLQKENIIDESGMPKERFSAEFPKEGPSILRIQQVVRGDSAAYFCASSPRTGGAGYTFGSGTRLTVV.